Sequencing of this T cell receptor (beta chain) was carried out in a study of T cell responses to AZD1222 COVID-19 vaccine. Study-wide points: Spike-specific TCR breadth and depth rose after two AZD1222 doses. None of the repertoires were sampled until the peak T cell response had passed.

Of note for this clone: Its antigen is not known.

Sequencing was performed with immunoSEQ multiplex PCR; in TCRdb, only in-frame clones are kept and a portion is missing. The sample has 100,000 to 150,000 clones; about nine tenths are singletons. CDR1 is LGHDT and CDR2 is YNNKEL in the germline V gene (reference sequence). CDR3 length: 15 amino acids. Trimming pared 1 base from V and 0 bases from J, leaving 10 bases between. The sample here was peripheral blood, taken 28 days after the second AZD1222 dose. The chain is built from TRBV3-1 (or the pseudogene TRBV3-2) and TRBJ2-7, with D unresolved. The source is an adult who received the AZD1222 COVID-19 vaccine. The CDR3 sequence: CASSQAPHSSYEQYF. CDR3 DNA sequence: TGTGCCAGCAGCCAAGCCCCCCATAGCTCCTACGAGCAGTACTTC.